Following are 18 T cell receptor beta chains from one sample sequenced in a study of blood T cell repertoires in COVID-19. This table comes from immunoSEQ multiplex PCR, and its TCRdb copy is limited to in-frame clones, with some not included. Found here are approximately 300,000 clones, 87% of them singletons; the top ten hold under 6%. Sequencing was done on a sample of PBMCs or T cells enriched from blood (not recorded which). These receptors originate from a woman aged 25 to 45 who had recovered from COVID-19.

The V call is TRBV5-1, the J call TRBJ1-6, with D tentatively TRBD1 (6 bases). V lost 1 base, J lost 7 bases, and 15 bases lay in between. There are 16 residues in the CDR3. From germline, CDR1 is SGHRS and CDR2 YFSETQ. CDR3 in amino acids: CASSLFHPGENSPLHF. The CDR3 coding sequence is TGCGCCAGCAGCTTGTTCCATCCAGGGGAGAATTCACCCCTCCACTTT.

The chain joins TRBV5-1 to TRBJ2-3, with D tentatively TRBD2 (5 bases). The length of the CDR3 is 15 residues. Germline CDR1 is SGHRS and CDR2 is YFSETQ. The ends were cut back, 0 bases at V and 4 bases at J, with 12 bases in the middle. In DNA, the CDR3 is TGCGCCAGCAGCTTGGCTCTAGCTGCTCCAGATACGCAGTATTTT. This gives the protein CASSLALAAPDTQYF.

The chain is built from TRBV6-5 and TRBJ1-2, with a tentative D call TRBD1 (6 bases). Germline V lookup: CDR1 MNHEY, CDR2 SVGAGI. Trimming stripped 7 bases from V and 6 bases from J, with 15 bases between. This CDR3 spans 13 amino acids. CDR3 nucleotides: TGTGCCAGCAAAGAGGCACAGGGAGATGGCTACACCTTC. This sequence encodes CASKEAQGDGYTF.

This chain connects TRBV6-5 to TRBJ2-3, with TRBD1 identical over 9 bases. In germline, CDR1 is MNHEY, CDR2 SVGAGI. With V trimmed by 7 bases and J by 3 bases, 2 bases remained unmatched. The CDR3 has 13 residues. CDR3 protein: CASKQGATDTQYF. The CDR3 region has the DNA TGTGCCAGCAAACAGGGGGCAACAGATACGCAGTATTTT.

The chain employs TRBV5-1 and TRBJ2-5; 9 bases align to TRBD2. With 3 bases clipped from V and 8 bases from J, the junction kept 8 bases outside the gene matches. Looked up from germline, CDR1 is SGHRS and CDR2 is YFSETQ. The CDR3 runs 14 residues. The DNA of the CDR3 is TGCGCCAGCAGCTCGATCGCGGGGGGGGCCACCCAGTACTTC. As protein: CASSSIAGGATQYF.

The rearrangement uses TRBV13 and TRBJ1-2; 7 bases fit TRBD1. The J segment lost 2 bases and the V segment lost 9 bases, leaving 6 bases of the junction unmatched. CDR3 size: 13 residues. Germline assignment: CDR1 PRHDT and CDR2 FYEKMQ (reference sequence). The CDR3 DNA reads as TGTGCCAGTAAGTTGACAGGGAACTATGGCTACACCTTC. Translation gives CASKLTGNYGYTF.

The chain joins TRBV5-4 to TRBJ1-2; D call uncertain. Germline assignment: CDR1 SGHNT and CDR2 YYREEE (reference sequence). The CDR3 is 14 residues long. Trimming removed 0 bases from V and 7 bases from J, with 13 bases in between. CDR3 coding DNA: TGTGCCAGCAGCTTGGGCTCTACCCCTCTTGGCTACACCTTC. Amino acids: CASSLGSTPLGYTF.

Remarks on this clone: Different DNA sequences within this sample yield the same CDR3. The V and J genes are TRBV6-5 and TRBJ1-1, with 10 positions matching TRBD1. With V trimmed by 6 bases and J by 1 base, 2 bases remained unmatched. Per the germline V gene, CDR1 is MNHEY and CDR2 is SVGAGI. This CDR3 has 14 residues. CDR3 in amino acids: CASRGTGANTEAFF. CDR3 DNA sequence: TGTGCCAGCAGGGGGACAGGGGCGAACACTGAAGCTTTCTTT.

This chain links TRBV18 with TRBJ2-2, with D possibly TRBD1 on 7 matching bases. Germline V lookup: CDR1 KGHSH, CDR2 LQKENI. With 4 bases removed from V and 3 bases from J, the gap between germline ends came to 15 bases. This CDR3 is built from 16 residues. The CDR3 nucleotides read TGTGCCAGCTCACTTGGAGGGGGCGCGGACACCGGGGAGCTGTTTTTT. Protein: CASSLGGGADTGELFF.

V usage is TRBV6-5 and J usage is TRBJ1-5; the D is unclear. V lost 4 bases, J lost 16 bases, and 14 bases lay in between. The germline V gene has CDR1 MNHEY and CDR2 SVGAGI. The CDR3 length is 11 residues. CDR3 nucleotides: TGTGCCAGCAGTTCCCGAGCCCGCGGCCATTTT. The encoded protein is CASSSRARGHF.

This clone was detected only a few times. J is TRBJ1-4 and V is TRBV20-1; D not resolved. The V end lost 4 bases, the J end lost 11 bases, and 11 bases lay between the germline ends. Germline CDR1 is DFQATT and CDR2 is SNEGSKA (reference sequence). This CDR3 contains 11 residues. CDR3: CSAKILGKLFF. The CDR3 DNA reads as TGCAGTGCTAAAATACTCGGTAAACTGTTTTTT.

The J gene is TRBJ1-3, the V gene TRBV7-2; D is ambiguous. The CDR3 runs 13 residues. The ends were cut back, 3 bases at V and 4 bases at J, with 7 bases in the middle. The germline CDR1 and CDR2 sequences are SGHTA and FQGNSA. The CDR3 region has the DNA TGTGCCAGCAGCTTCACAGAAGGAAACACCATATATTTT. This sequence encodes CASSFTEGNTIYF.

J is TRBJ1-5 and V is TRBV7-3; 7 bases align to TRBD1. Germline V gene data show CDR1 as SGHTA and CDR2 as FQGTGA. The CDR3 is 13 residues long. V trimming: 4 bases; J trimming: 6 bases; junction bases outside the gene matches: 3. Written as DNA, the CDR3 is TGTGCCAGCAGCTCGGGACAGCTTCAGCCCCAGCATTTT. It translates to CASSSGQLQPQHF.

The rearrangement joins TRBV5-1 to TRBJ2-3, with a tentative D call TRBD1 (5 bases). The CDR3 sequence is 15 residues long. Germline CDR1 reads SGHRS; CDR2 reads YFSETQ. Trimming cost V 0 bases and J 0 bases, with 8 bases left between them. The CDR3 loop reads CASSLGQSSTDTQYF. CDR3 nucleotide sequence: TGCGCCAGCAGCTTGGGACAGAGCAGCACAGATACGCAGTATTTT.

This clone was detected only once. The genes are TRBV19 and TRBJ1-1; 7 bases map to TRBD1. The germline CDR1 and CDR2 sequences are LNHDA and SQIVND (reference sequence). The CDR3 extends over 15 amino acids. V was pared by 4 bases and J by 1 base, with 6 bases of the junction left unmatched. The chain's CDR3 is CASSSPGTANTEAFF. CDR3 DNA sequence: TGTGCCAGTAGTAGCCCCGGGACAGCGAACACTGAAGCTTTCTTT.

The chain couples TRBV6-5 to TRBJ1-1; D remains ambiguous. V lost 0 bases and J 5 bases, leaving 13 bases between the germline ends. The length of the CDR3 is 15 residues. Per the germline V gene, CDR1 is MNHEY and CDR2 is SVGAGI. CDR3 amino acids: CASSYSVAPGTEAFF. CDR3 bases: TGTGCCAGCAGTTACTCGGTGGCCCCGGGGACTGAAGCTTTCTTT.

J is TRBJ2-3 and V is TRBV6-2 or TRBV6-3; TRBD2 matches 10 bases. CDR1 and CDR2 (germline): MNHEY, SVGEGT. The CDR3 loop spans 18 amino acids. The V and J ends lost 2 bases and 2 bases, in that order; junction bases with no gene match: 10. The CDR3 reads CASSYEWGLAGDTDTQYF. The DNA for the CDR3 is TGTGCCAGCAGTTACGAGTGGGGGCTAGCGGGGGACACAGATACGCAGTATTTT.

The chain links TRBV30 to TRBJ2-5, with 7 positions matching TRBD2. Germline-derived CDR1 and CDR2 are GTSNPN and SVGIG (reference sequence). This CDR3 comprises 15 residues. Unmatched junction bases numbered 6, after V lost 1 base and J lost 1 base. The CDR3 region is CAWSGWLAAQETQYF. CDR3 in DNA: TGTGCCTGGAGTGGATGGCTAGCGGCCCAAGAGACCCAGTACTTC.